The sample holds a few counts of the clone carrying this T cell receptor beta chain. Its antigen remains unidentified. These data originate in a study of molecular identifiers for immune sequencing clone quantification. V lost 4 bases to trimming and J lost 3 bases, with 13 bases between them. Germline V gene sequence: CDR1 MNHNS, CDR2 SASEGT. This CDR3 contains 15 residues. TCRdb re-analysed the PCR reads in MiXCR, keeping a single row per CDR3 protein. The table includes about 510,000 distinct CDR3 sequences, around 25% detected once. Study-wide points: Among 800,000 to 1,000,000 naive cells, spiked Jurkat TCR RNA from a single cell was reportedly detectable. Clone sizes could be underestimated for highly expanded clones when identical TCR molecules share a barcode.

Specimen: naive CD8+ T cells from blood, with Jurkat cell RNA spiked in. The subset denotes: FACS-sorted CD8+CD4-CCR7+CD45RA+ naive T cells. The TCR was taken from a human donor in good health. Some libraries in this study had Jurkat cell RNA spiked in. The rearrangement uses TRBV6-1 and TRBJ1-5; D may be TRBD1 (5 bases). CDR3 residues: CASSARQGTNQPQHF. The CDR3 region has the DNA TGTGCCAGCAGTGCGCGTCAGGGTACCAATCAGCCCCAGCATTTT.